This TCR beta chain stems from a study of coeliac disease. By its share, this clone is hyperexpanded (1% or more). TCRdb's table, derived via immunoSEQ multiplex PCR, lists solely in-frame clones and lacks some. Among roughly 1,100 clones listed, about 53% were seen once. The CDR3 consists of 14 residues. CDR1 is SNHLY and CDR2 is FYNNEI in the germline V gene. Trimming took 8 bases from V and 2 from J; bases not matched to a gene: 5. This chain uses TRBV2 with TRBJ1-4; 7 bases line up with TRBD1. The clonotype comes from a man aged 70-80 years without celiac disease. The material sequenced was intraepithelial lymphocytes from the gut. The CDR3: CASGVRGTNEKLFF. CDR3 coding DNA: TGTGCCAGCGGGGTCAGGGGGACTAATGAAAAACTGTTTTTT.